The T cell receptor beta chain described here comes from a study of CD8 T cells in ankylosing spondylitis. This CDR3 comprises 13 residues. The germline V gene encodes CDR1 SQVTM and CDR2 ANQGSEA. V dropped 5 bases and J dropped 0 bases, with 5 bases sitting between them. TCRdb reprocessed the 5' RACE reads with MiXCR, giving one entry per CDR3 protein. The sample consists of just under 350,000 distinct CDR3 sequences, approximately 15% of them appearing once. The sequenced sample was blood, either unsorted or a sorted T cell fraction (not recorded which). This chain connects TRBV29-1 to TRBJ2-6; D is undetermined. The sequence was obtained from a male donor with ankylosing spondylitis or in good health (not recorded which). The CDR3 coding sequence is TGCAGCGTTCAACTCTCTGGGGCCAACGTCCTGACTTTC. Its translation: CSVQLSGANVLTF.